The 19 T cell receptor beta chains below were found in one sample sequenced in a study of cytomegalovirus exposure and HLA in healthy donors. The repertoire was sequenced with immunoSEQ multiplex PCR; TCRdb's copy has only in-frame clones and lacks some. The sample yields under 250,000 clones, over 80% seen once. Source material: PBMCs. These receptors came from a woman aged 18-35 years in good health and CMV-seronegative.

This clone has just a few counts. This sequence joins TRBV5-1 and TRBJ1-6; D unclear. Germline V gene sequence: CDR1 SGHRS, CDR2 YFSETQ. This CDR3 contains 15 residues. Trimming removed 0 bases from V and 9 bases from J, with 13 bases in between. CDR3 DNA: TGCGCCAGCAGCTTGGACGAGACAATGGCTTCACCCCTCCACTTT. This gives the protein CASSLDETMASPLHF.

A single count supports this clone. The rearrangement links TRBV27 to TRBJ2-7; the match to TRBD2 covers 9 bases. After removal of 7 bases from V and 6 bases from J, the junction contained 7 bases not matched to a gene. The CDR3 length is 13 residues. Germline CDR1 reads MNHEY; CDR2 reads SMNVEV (reference sequence). The CDR3 bases are TGTGCCAGCACGACAGCGGGGGGAAGCGAGCAGTACTTC. Amino acids: CASTTAGGSEQYF.

This clone appeared once. The gene calls are TRBV20-1 and TRBJ1-2, with D unclear. The germline V and J ends were trimmed by 3 bases and 8 bases, with 7 bases remaining between them. Germline V gene sequence: CDR1 DFQATT, CDR2 SNEGSKA (reference sequence). The CDR3 contains 10 residues. The CDR3 DNA reads TGCAGTGCTAGTTCGGAAGGCTACACCTTC. Protein sequence: CSASSEGYTF.

The table lists this clone with a few counts. The chain is built from TRBV6-4 and TRBJ1-1, with TRBD1 matching 8 bases. This CDR3 spans 14 amino acids. The germline CDR1 and CDR2 sequences are MRHNA and SNTAGT. V was pared by 5 bases and J by 5 bases, with 7 bases of the junction left unmatched. CDR3 bases: TGTGCCAGCAGTCAGACAGGGGAAAATACTGAAGCTTTCTTT. It translates to CASSQTGENTEAFF.

The chain joins TRBV5-6 to TRBJ1-4; no firm D call. Germline CDR1 is SGHDT and CDR2 is YYEEEE. V was cut by 0 bases and J by 1 base, with 4 bases left in between. The CDR3 is 14 residues long. The CDR3 sequence is CASSLDGTNEKLFF. In DNA form, the CDR3 reads TGTGCCAGCAGCTTGGACGGAACTAATGAAAAACTGTTTTTT.

This clone turned up a few times. This chain uses TRBV27 with TRBJ1-1, with D maybe TRBD1 (6 bases). The V end lost 1 base, the J end lost 2 bases, and 8 bases lay between the germline ends. Germline V gene lookup returns CDR1 MNHEY and CDR2 SMNVEV (reference sequence). CDR3 length: 14 residues. CDR3 residues: CASSLLDSNTEAFF. The CDR3 DNA sequence: TGTGCCAGCAGTTTATTGGACAGCAACACTGAAGCTTTCTTT.

V is TRBV6-5 and J is TRBJ2-5; 9 positions match TRBD2. Germline-derived CDR1 and CDR2 are MNHEY and SVGAGI. The CDR3 is made up of 14 amino acids. Losses at the gene ends were 8 bases for V and 5 bases for J; bases not matched to a gene: 9. The CDR3 DNA reads as TGTGCCAGCCGAGGGCGGGGGGGCCGGGAGACCCAGTACTTC. This sequence encodes CASRGRGGRETQYF.

This clone was recorded only once. In nucleotides, the CDR3 is TGTGCCAGCAGCGTATCCAACTATGGCTACACCTTC. Translated, it gives CASSVSNYGYTF. The chain has TRBV9 and TRBJ1-2; D not resolved. The CDR3 runs to 12 residues. The V end lost 1 base, the J end lost 2 bases, and 3 bases lay between the germline ends. From germline, CDR1 is SGDLS and CDR2 YYNGEE.

V gene TRBV5-4 combines with J gene TRBJ2-3; 9 bases align to TRBD1. The CDR3 consists of 16 residues. The V and J ends lost 2 bases and 8 bases, in that order; junction bases with no gene match: 12. Germline V CDR1 and CDR2: SGHNT, YYREEE (reference sequence). CDR3 amino acids: CASSLPVGQGPITQYF. The CDR3 nucleotides read TGTGCCAGCAGCTTACCCGTCGGACAGGGGCCAATTACGCAGTATTTT.

Worth noting for this clone: One end of the junction does not line up with germline, which may come from a read error. The chain uses TRBV29-1 and TRBJ2-5; no reliable D call. The CDR3 covers 17 residues. Germline assignment: CDR1 SQVTM and CDR2 ANQGSEA. DNA of the CDR3: TGCAGCGGGCCGCTGCTTCCCCCCAGGTCCTACCAGGAGACCCAGTACTTC. Translation gives CSGPLLPPRSYQETQYF.

This clone was observed once. The chain has TRBV6-1 and TRBJ2-1; D unclear. Looked up from germline, CDR1 is MNHNS and CDR2 is SASEGT. V lost 1 base and J lost 5, with 12 bases in between. This CDR3 is 15 amino acids long. DNA of the CDR3: TGTGCCAGCAGTGAAGTCTGGGCCCTTAACAATGAGCAGTTCTTC. Translating it yields CASSEVWALNNEQFF.

In its sample, this clone was seen a few times. An end of the junction differs from the germline gene, which may be a read error. The chain links TRBV10-2 to TRBJ2-7; D is possibly TRBD1 (6 bases). The germline V gene has CDR1 WSHSY and CDR2 SAAADI. This CDR3 is 14 amino acids long. CDR3 nucleotides: TGCGCCAGCCGTGACTGGACAGCGAGCTACGAGCAGTACTTC. Protein: CASRDWTASYEQYF.

The chain recombines TRBV5-1 with TRBJ1-1, with D unclear. The ends were cut back, 0 bases at V and 2 bases at J, with 8 bases in the middle. From germline, CDR1 is SGHRS and CDR2 YFSETQ. The CDR3 covers 14 residues. The CDR3 is CASSLGRPNTEAFF. CDR3 sequence (DNA): TGCGCCAGCAGCTTGGGAAGACCCAACACTGAAGCTTTCTTT.

The chain couples TRBV5-1 to TRBJ1-4, with D maybe TRBD1 (5 bases). The germline CDR1 and CDR2 sequences are SGHRS and YFSETQ. CDR3 length equals 15 residues. V was trimmed by 0 bases and J by 4 bases, leaving 10 bases between them. CDR3 residues: CASSLEGADNEKLFF. DNA of the CDR3: TGCGCCAGCAGCTTGGAAGGGGCGGATAATGAAAAACTGTTTTTT.

The V call is TRBV5-1, the J call TRBJ1-2; TRBD1 matches 10 bases. The V gene end was trimmed by 3 bases and the J gene end by 4 bases; junction bases not matched to a gene: 12. This CDR3 has 17 amino acids. Per germline, CDR1 SGHRS and CDR2 YFSETQ. CDR3 nucleotides: TGCGCCAGCAGCTCACTCCGGGACAGGGGTGGGTTCTATGGCTACACCTTC. This sequence encodes CASSSLRDRGGFYGYTF.

The V call is TRBV6-1, the J call TRBJ2-7, with D perhaps matching TRBD1 or TRBD2 (5 bases each). CDR3 length: 15 residues. V lost 3 bases and J lost 2, with 14 bases in between. Per germline, CDR1 MNHNS and CDR2 SASEGT. CDR3 in DNA: TGTGCCAGCAGTGATGGGACGCAGGGTACCTACGAGCAGTACTTC. Its protein is CASSDGTQGTYEQYF.

This chain joins TRBV7-9 and TRBJ2-7; 12 positions agree with TRBD2. The CDR3 contains 15 residues. Germline V gives CDR1 SEHNR, CDR2 FQNEAQ (reference sequence). The V and J ends lost 5 bases and 2 bases, in that order; junction bases with no gene match: 4. CDR3 nucleotide sequence: TGTGCCAGCAGCCGACTAGCGGGAGCGACCTACGAGCAGTACTTC. This sequence encodes CASSRLAGATYEQYF.

The gene calls are TRBV9 and TRBJ2-1; TRBD2 aligns across 8 bases. V gave up 5 bases and J gave up 6 bases; unmatched junction bases: 10. The CDR3 consists of 15 residues. Per the germline V gene, CDR1 is SGDLS and CDR2 is YYNGEE. The CDR3 coding sequence is TGTGCCAGCAGTGAAAGGGACGGGAGGGCCAATGAGCAGTTCTTC. Encoded protein: CASSERDGRANEQFF.

This clone was observed a handful of times. This chain links TRBV6-1 with TRBJ1-2, with D uncertain. Per the germline V gene, CDR1 is MNHNS and CDR2 is SASEGT. V shed 7 bases and J shed 4 bases, with 13 bases lying between them. The CDR3 loop spans 13 amino acids. Here the CDR3 DNA reads TGTGCCAGCACCCCGAGGTGGGGCTATGGCTACACCTTC. Translation gives CASTPRWGYGYTF.